The TCR beta chain described here comes from a study of T-cell reconstitution after alpha-beta-depleted transplantation in children. This clonotype came up many times. The CDR3 is 14 amino acids. Trimming pared 3 bases from V and 6 bases from J, leaving 17 bases between. The germline V gene encodes CDR1 DFQATT and CDR2 SNEGSKA (reference sequence). The authors prepared the TCRbeta library with unique molecular identifiers. TCRdb recomputed calls from the PCR reads with MiXCR, one row per CDR3 protein. The data show 640,000 or so distinct CDR3 sequences, with approximately 17% seen just once and about 1.1% held by the top ten.

The clonotype was recovered from a human donor who donated a stem cell graft to a child with acute myeloid leukemia. The chain carries TRBV20-1 and TRBJ1-2; D remains ambiguous. The sequences come from PBMCs from the stem cell graft donor, collected from the stem cell graft. In nucleotides, the CDR3 is TGCAGTGCTAGTGTCACCGCCCTTGAGGATGGCTACACCTTC. It codes for CSASVTALEDGYTF.